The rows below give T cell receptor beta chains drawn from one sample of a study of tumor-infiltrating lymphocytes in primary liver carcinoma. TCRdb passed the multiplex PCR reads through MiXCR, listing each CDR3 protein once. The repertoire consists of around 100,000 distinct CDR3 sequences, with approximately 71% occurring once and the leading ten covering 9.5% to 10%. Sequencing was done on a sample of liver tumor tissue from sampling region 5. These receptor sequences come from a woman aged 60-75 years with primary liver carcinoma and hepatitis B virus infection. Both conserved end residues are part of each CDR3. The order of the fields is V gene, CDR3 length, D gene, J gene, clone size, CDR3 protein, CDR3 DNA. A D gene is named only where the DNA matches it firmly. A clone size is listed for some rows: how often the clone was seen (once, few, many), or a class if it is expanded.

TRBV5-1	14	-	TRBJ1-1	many	CASSWGRVNTEAFF	TGCGCCAGCAGCTGGGGCAGGGTAAACACTGAAGCTTTCTTT
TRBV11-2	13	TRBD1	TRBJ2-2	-	CVSSLDRTGKLFF	TGTGTCAGCAGCTTAGATAGGACAGGGAAGCTGTTTTTT
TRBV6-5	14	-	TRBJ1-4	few	CASRAAATNEKLSF	TGTGCCAGCAGAGCAGCAGCAACTAATGAAAAACTGTCTTTT
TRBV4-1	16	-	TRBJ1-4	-	CASIQDLYRPNEKLFF	TGCGCCAGCATCCAAGATCTCTATAGGCCTAATGAAAAATTGTTTTTT
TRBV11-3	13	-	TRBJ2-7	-	CISGQGTSSEQYF	TGTATCAGCGGACAAGGGACATCGTCTGAGCAGTACTTC
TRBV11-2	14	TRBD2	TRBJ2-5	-	CASSLTGRKETRYF	TGTGCCAGCAGCCTCACCGGGAGGAAAGAAACCCGGTACTTC
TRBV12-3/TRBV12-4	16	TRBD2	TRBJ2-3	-	CVSTPRPREGTDTQYF	TGTGTCAGCACCCCTCGACCGCGGGAGGGGACCGATACGCAGTATTTT
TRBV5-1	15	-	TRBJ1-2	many	CASSDLLGHNYGYTF	TGCGCCAGCAGCGACTTGTTGGGACACAACTATGGCTACACCTTC
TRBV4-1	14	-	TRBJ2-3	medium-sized	CASSQEFLVDTQYF	TGCGCCAGCAGCCAAGAATTTTTGGTAGATACGCAGTATTTT
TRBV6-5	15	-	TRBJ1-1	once	CDSSYGGALNTEAIF	TGTGACAGCAGTTACGGGGGGGCGCTGAACACTGAAGCTATCTTT
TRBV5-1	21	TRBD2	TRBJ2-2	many	CASSLAYSRSQREYGTGELFF	TGCGCCAGCAGCTTGGCCTATAGTCGTTCTCAGCGGGAGTACGGCACCGGGGAGCTGTTTTTT
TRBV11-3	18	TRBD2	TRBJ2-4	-	CASSPARLAGGWGNIQYF	TGTGCCAGCAGCCCGGCCCGATTAGCGGGAGGGTGGGGAAACATTCAGTACTTC
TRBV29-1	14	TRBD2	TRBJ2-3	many	CSVASGRFGDTQYF	TGCAGCGTTGCTAGCGGGAGATTCGGAGATACGCAGTATTTT
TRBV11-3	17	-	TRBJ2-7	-	CASSPDRARSGIYEQYF	TGTGCCAGCAGCCCGGACCGAGCGAGATCAGGTATCTACGAGCAGTACTTC
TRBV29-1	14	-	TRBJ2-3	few	CSVEDGRGTDTQYF	TGCAGTGTGGAGGACGGGAGAGGCACAGATACGCAGTATTTT
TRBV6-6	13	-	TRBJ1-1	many	CASSMDGNTEAFF	TGTGCCAGCAGTATGGACGGGAACACTGAAGCTTTCTTT
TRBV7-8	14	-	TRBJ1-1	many	CASSLMGYSAEAFF	TGTGCCAGCAGCTTAATGGGGTACAGTGCTGAAGCTTTCTTT
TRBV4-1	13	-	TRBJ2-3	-	CASSRPHTDMQYF	TGCGCCAGCAGCCGGCCACATACGGATATGCAGTATTTT
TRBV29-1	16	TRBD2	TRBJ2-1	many	CSVEEGSGRAYNEQFF	TGCAGCGTTGAAGAAGGGAGCGGGAGGGCCTACAATGAGCAGTTCTTC
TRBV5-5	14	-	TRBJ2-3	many	CASRSGLSTDTQYF	TGTGCCAGCAGGTCGGGACTCAGCACAGATACGCAGTATTTT
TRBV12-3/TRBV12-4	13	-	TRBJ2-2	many	CASRPRVTGELFF	TGTGCCAGCAGACCCAGGGTCACCGGGGAGCTGTTTTTT
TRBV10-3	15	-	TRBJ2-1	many	CAISEMGVGLGEQFF	TGTGCCATCAGTGAGATGGGGGTAGGTTTGGGTGAGCAGTTCTTC
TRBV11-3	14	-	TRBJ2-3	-	CVSSFLTGIDTQYF	TGTGTCAGCAGCTTCCTGACGGGCATAGATACGCAGTATTTT
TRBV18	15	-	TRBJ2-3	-	CASSRTASSTDTQYF	TGTGCCAGCTCACGGACAGCCTCTAGCACAGATACGCAGTATTTT
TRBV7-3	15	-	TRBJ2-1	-	CASSFRSTSYNEQFF	TGTGCCAGCAGCTTCCGGTCGACCTCCTACAATGAGCAGTTCTTC
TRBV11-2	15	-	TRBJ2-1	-	CASSLGTYSGNEQSF	TGTGCTAGCAGCTTAGGCACTTACAGCGGAAATGAGCAGTCCTTC
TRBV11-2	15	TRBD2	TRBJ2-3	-	CAKSSGLAGPDTQYF	TGTGCCAAAAGCTCCGGACTAGCGGGACCAGATACGCAGTATTTT